The source of this T cell receptor beta chain is a study of vaccination and CD4 T cells after COVID-19. For the study at large: The cells in question were stimulated using overlapping spike peptides derived from SARS-CoV-2, HCoV-NL63, HCoV-OC43 and HCoV-229E.

An Oncomine TCR Beta short-read assay was used to sequence the DNA from cultured CD4+ T cells. Using the QIAamp micro DNA kit, genomic DNA was extracted from the CD4+ T cells that had been cultured. TCRdb re-called the PCR reads with MiXCR, one entry per CDR3 protein. The table includes 15,000 to 16,000 distinct CDR3 sequences, 73% detected once. Comments on this clonotype: The antigen remains undetermined.

Documented treatment: approximately nine-day PBMC culture with coronavirus spike peptide pools or control peptides (ViraFEST assay). Via ViraFEST, peptide pools expanded antigen-specific T cells before TCR sequencing. V gave up 7 bases and J gave up 6 bases, with 15 bases separating them. Germline values: CDR1 DFQATT, CDR2 SNEGSKA (reference sequence). There are 12 residues in the CDR3. The source is a human donor who had recovered from COVID-19. The chain employs TRBV20-1 and TRBJ1-1, with D possibly being TRBD1 (5 bases). The source material was CD4+ T cells from blood, cultured in vitro. The CDR3 DNA reads TGCAGTGTCATCCCTCTGGGGCCTGAAGCTTTCTTT. Protein: CSVIPLGPEAFF.